A selection of T cell receptor beta chains follows, all from one sample in a study of T cell responses to AZD1222 COVID-19 vaccine. TCRdb's table, derived via immunoSEQ multiplex PCR, lists solely in-frame clones and lacks some. The table lists about 100,000 clones, about 87% of them singletons. The sample in question was peripheral blood, obtained on day 0 of AZD1222 vaccination. The receptors originated from an adult in good health. CDR3s include the opening cysteine and the closing phenylalanine or tryptophan. Each record gives: V gene, D gene, clone size, CDR3 length, J gene, CDR3 protein, CDR3 DNA. A D gene is named only where the DNA matches it firmly. The listing skips clone size in some rows; elsewhere it reads once, few, many or a size class.

>TRBV7-9|.|.|14|TRBJ1-6
CASSITGASSPLHF
TGTGCCAGCAGCATAACAGGAGCGTCTTCACCCCTCCACTTT
>TRBV6-5|.|once|15|TRBJ1-5
CASSYSQGSIEPQHF
TGTGCCAGCAGTTACTCGCAGGGTTCCATTGAGCCCCAGCATTTT
>TRBV27|.|once|13|TRBJ1-5
CASRPGVYQPQHF
TGTGCCAGCAGGCCCGGGGTGTACCAGCCCCAGCATTTT
>TRBV6-5|TRBD2|.|13|TRBJ2-5
CASSDRGGETQYF
TGTGCCAGCAGCGATCGGGGGGGAGAGACCCAGTACTTC
>TRBV7-2|.|.|15|TRBJ1-3
CASSPGRFSGNTIYF
TGTGCCAGCAGCCCGGGCCGTTTTTCCGGAAACACCATATATTTT
>TRBV6-5|TRBD1|.|14|TRBJ1-4
CASSYITGVEKLFF
TGTGCCAGCAGTTACATAACAGGGGTCGAAAAACTGTTTTTT
>TRBV11-1|TRBD1|.|15|TRBJ1-1
CASSFQGQVNTEAFF
TGTGCCAGCAGCTTCCAGGGACAGGTGAACACTGAAGCTTTCTTT
>TRBV19|.|.|16|TRBJ1-5
CASSPRLLNSNQPQHF
TGTGCCAGTAGTCCTAGACTCCTCAATAGCAATCAGCCCCAGCATTTT
>TRBV28|.|.|12|TRBJ1-5
CASSGGTQPQHF
TGTGCCAGCAGCGGGGGGACTCAGCCCCAGCATTTT
>TRBV29-1|TRBD2|.|12|TRBJ2-7
CSVTSGAYEQYF
TGCAGCGTTACGAGCGGGGCATACGAGCAGTACTTC
>TRBV6-5|.|.|14|TRBJ1-2
CASSYSSTFGGYTF
TGTGCCAGCAGTTACTCGTCGACATTCGGCGGCTACACCTTC
>TRBV7-2|TRBD1|once|14|TRBJ1-2
CASSLQGGNYGYTF
TGTGCCAGCAGCTTGCAGGGGGGAAACTATGGCTACACCTTC
>TRBV11-2|.|.|14|TRBJ2-3
CASSIEGNGGTQYF
TGTGCCAGCAGCATAGAGGGAAACGGAGGAACGCAGTATTTT
>TRBV5-1|.|.|15|TRBJ1-4
CASSPITGRDEKLFF
TGCGCCAGCAGTCCTATTACAGGGCGGGATGAAAAACTGTTTTTT
>TRBV2|TRBD2|once|13|TRBJ2-5
CASGGLAEETQYF
TGTGCCAGCGGGGGACTAGCGGAAGAGACCCAGTACTTC
>TRBV7-9|.|.|17|TRBJ2-6
CASSLGFLSSGANVLTF
TGTGCCAGCAGCTTAGGTTTCTTGAGCTCTGGGGCCAACGTCCTGACTTTC
>TRBV5-1|TRBD2|.|15|TRBJ2-7
CASSLAPGGSYEQYF
TGCGCCAGCAGCTTGGCCCCGGGAGGCTCCTACGAGCAGTACTTC
>TRBV21-1|.|once|15|TRBJ1-2
CASSVLGTGHYGYTF
TGTGCCAGCAGCGTTCTCGGGACAGGCCACTATGGCTACACCTTC
>TRBV28|.|.|12|TRBJ1-2
CASSTPERGYTF
TGTGCCAGCAGTACCCCCGAACGAGGCTACACCTTC
>TRBV19|.|.|14|TRBJ2-3
CASTDETGGNTQYF
TGTGCCAGTACTGACGAGACAGGCGGCAATACGCAGTATTTT
>TRBV6-2/TRBV6-3|.|.|15|TRBJ1-5
CASSWQVPRNQPQHF
TGTGCCAGCAGTTGGCAGGTCCCCCGCAATCAGCCCCAGCATTTT
>TRBV10-3|TRBD2|.|15|TRBJ2-7
CAISLGGYRSDEQYF
TGTGCCATCAGCTTGGGAGGGTATCGGAGCGACGAGCAGTACTTC
>TRBV7-2|TRBD2|.|14|TRBJ2-1
CASSSGTSVHEQFF
TGTGCCAGCAGCTCCGGGACTAGCGTTCATGAGCAGTTCTTC
>TRBV19|TRBD1|.|13|TRBJ2-7
CASTTGDSYEQYF
TGTGCCAGCACGACAGGGGACTCCTACGAGCAGTACTTC
>TRBV7-2|TRBD1|.|15|TRBJ1-6
CASSLDVTGDSPLHF
TGTGCCAGCAGCTTAGACGTGACAGGGGATTCACCCCTCCACTTT
>TRBV6-6|.|.|14|TRBJ2-7
CASSYQGSWSEQYF
TGTGCCAGCAGTTACCAGGGGTCGTGGAGCGAGCAGTACTTC
>TRBV19|.|.|16|TRBJ1-4
CASSITLRATNEKLFF
TGTGCCAGTAGTATAACGTTAAGGGCAACTAATGAAAAACTGTTTTTT
>TRBV14|.|.|13|TRBJ2-7
CASSQNILGGQYF
TGTGCCAGCAGCCAAAATATCCTTGGGGGGCAGTACTTC
>TRBV18|.|.|13|TRBJ2-7
CASSFPTAYEQYF
TGTGCCAGCTCATTCCCCACAGCCTACGAGCAGTACTTC
>TRBV7-2|.|.|16|TRBJ2-3
CASSLGGLGGANTQYF
TGTGCCAGCAGCTTAGGAGGTCTAGGAGGCGCTAATACGCAGTATTTT
>TRBV6-2/TRBV6-3|TRBD1|few|13|TRBJ1-5
CASSGDRAQPQHF
TGTGCCAGCAGTGGGGACAGGGCTCAGCCCCAGCATTTT
>TRBV6-1|.|.|14|TRBJ1-5
CASSEVQGWQPQHF
TGTGCCAGCAGTGAAGTTCAGGGGTGGCAGCCCCAGCATTTT
>TRBV19|.|.|16|TRBJ1-2
CASSIDRASTLYGYTF
TGTGCCAGTAGTATAGACCGGGCCTCGACTCTCTATGGCTACACCTTC
>TRBV5-8|.|.|15|TRBJ1-4
CASSLARGKNEKLFF
TGTGCCAGCAGCTTGGCCAGAGGGAAAAATGAAAAACTGTTTTTT
>TRBV2|TRBD2|.|11|TRBJ2-1
CASRSGSGVVF
TGTGCCAGCAGGAGCGGTAGCGGGGTTGTCTTC
>TRBV7-2|.|few|16|TRBJ1-5
CASSPRPGANNQPQHF
TGTGCCAGCAGCCCGAGGCCGGGGGCGAACAATCAGCCCCAGCATTTT
>TRBV19|TRBD1|once|15|TRBJ1-5
CASSIGSHRGQPQHF
TGTGCCAGTAGTATAGGGTCCCACAGGGGTCAGCCCCAGCATTTT